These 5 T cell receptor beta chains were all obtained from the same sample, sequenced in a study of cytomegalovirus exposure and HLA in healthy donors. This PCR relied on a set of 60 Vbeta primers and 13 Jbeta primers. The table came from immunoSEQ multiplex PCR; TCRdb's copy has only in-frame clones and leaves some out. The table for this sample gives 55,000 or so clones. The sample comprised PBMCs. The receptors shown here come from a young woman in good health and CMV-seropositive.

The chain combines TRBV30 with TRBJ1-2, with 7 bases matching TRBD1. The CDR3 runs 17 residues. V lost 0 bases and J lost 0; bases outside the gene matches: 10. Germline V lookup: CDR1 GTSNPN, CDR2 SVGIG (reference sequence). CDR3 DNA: TGTGCCTGGAGTGTATTAGGACAGGAGATCTCTAACTATGGCTACACCTTC. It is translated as CAWSVLGQEISNYGYTF.

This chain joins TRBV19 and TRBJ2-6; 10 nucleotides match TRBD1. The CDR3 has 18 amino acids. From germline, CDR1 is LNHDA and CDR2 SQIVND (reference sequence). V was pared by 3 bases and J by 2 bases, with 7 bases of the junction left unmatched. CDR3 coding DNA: TGTGCCAGTAGTATGGGCCGGGACAGGGGTCCTGGGGCCAACGTCCTGACTTTC. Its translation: CASSMGRDRGPGANVLTF.

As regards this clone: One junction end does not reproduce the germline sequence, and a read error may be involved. CDR3 sequence: CATRRGRRNTGELFF. The CDR3 DNA is TGTGCCACCCGCAGGGGGCGGAGGAACACCGGGGAGCTGTTTTTT. V is TRBV15 and J is TRBJ2-2, with 8 positions matching TRBD1. This CDR3 region has 15 residues. From germline, CDR1 is LNHNV and CDR2 YYDKDF (reference sequence).

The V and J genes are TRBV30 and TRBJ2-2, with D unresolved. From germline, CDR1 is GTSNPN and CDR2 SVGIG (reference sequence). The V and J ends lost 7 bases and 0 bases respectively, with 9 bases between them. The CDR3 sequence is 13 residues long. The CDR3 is CAFDTANTGELFF. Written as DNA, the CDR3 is TGTGCCTTTGACACCGCGAACACCGGGGAGCTGTTTTTT.

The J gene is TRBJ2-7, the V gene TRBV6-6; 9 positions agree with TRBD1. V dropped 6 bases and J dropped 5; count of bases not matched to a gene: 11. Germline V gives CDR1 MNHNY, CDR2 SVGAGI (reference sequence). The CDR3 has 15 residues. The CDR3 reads CASRYAGQGDNEQYF. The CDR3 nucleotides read TGTGCCAGCAGGTACGCGGGACAGGGTGATAACGAGCAGTACTTC.